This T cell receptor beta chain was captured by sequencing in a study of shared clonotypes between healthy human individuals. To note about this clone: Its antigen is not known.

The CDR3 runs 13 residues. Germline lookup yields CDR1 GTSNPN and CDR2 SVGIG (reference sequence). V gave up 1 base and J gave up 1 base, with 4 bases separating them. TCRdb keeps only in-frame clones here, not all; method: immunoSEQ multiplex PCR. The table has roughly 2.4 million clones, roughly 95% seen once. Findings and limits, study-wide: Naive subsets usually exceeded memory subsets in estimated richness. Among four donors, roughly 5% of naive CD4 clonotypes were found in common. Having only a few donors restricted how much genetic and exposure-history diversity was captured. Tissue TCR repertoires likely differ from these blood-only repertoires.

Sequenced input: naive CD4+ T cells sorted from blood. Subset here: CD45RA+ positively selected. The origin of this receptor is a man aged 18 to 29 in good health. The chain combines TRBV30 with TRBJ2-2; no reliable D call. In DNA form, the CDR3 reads TGTGCCTGGAGTGCTCAGAACACCGGGGAGCTGTTTTTT. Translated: CAWSAQNTGELFF.